This T cell receptor beta chain was found in a study of T cells in Graves' hyperthyroidism and ophthalmopathy. The study, taken as a whole, reports: Ophthalmopathy onset followed model prediction by a median roughly 6.5 months.

This CDR3 has 13 residues. Germline CDR1 reads GTSNPN; CDR2 reads SVGIG (reference sequence). With 5 bases removed from V and 6 bases from J, the gap between germline ends came to 14 bases. This clonotype has a count of ten or more. As yet, its antigen is unknown. RNA transcripts were the template for amplifying TCR beta CDR3 regions. The TCR CDR3 first-round RT-PCR relied on the HTBI primer set. One entry per CDR3 protein, called by TCRdb with MiXCR from the multiplex PCR reads. This table has approximately 200,000 distinct CDR3 sequences, roughly 18% appearing once. The receptor was isolated from a man aged 35-49 years with Graves' hyperthyroidism. Input material: blood. The chain couples TRBV30 to TRBJ2-1, with a weak D call TRBD1 (6 bases). CDR3 sequence (DNA): TGTGCCTGGGACAGGCAAGCTCGCAATGAGCAGTTCTTC. This codes for CAWDRQARNEQFF.